This passage covers 14 T cell receptor beta chains from one sample sequenced in a study of T cell responses to AZD1222 COVID-19 vaccine. Clones were read by immunoSEQ multiplex PCR, and TCRdb kept only the in-frame ones, dropping some. This table holds more than 120,000 clones, approximately 86% found once. The sample consisted of peripheral blood, taken 28 days after the second AZD1222 dose. All receptors come from an adult who received the AZD1222 COVID-19 vaccine.

This chain joins TRBV6-1 and TRBJ1-3, with a tentative D call TRBD1 (6 bases). Trimming left V 2 bases short and J 3 bases short, with 14 bases between. CDR1 and CDR2 from the germline V gene are MNHNS and SASEGT. The CDR3 extends over 16 amino acids. The CDR3: CASSEQWDILGNTIYF. CDR3 nucleotide sequence: TGTGCCAGCAGTGAACAATGGGACATCCTTGGAAACACCATATATTTT.

This rearrangement joins TRBV5-1 to TRBJ1-1; 8 nucleotides align to TRBD1. V lost 5 bases, J lost 5 bases, and 8 bases stayed unmatched. From germline, CDR1 is SGHRS and CDR2 YFSETQ. The CDR3 consists of 14 residues. CDR3 amino acids: CASRTGTGGTEAFF. DNA for the CDR3: TGCGCCAGCAGAACTGGGACAGGTGGGACTGAAGCTTTCTTT.

The chain is built from TRBV11-2 and TRBJ1-2, with a tentative D call TRBD1 (5 bases). V lost 0 bases and J 2 bases, leaving 16 bases between the germline ends. CDR1 is SGHAT and CDR2 is FQNNGV in the germline V gene. The CDR3 is 17 amino acids. CDR3 protein: CASSLDKPGRANYGYTF. The CDR3 DNA reads TGTGCCAGCAGCTTAGATAAGCCGGGGCGGGCGAACTATGGCTACACCTTC. The full variable domain, in which reference TRBV11-2 and TRBJ1-2 provide the parts outside the CDR3, is EAGVAQSPRYKIIEKRQSVAFWCNPISGHATLYWYQQILGQGPKLLIQFQNNGVVDDSQLPKDRFSAERLKGVDSTLKIQPAKLEDSAVYLCASSLDKPGRANYGYTFGSGTRLTVV.

The chain recombines TRBV4-2 with TRBJ2-7; D is unclear. This CDR3 spans 14 amino acids. CDR1 and CDR2 from the germline V gene are LGHNA and YNFKEQ. The V and J ends lost 1 base and 0 bases respectively, with 7 bases between them. The CDR3 nucleotides are TGTGCCAGCAGCCAAGTAGGTAGCTCCTACGAGCAGTACTTC. Protein sequence: CASSQVGSSYEQYF.

The chain uses TRBV30 and TRBJ1-2, with TRBD1 matching over 10 bases. Germline-derived CDR1 and CDR2 are GTSNPN and SVGIG (reference sequence). The CDR3 totals 16 residues. V was pared by 5 bases and J by 7 bases, with 16 bases of the junction left unmatched. The CDR3 protein is CAWASGGTGVFGGYTF. CDR3 DNA sequence: TGTGCCTGGGCCAGCGGGGGGACAGGGGTTTTTGGTGGCTACACCTTC.

In this sample, this clone turned up a few times. The chain links TRBV3-1 (or the pseudogene TRBV3-2) to TRBJ2-7; the match to TRBD1 covers 7 bases. J gave up 5 bases and V 3 bases, and 16 bases lay outside the gene matches. CDR3 size: 17 residues. Germline CDR1 is LGHDT and CDR2 is YNNKEL (reference sequence). CDR3 amino acids: CASSHILSWDRTHEQYF. As DNA, the CDR3 is TGTGCCAGCAGCCACATTTTAAGTTGGGACAGAACCCACGAGCAGTACTTC.

The J gene is TRBJ1-5, the V gene TRBV1. TRBV1 is listed as a pseudogene. The CDR3 totals 15 residues. CDR3 amino acids: CTSSQVRGDNQPQHF. Written as DNA, the CDR3 is TGCACCAGCAGCCAAGTTAGGGGGGACAATCAGCCCCAGCATTTT.

The table lists this clone with a count of one. The genes are TRBV6-5 and TRBJ2-1, with 14 nucleotides matching TRBD2. With V trimmed by 11 bases and J by 7 bases, 7 bases remained unmatched. CDR1 and CDR2 from the germline V gene are MNHEY and SVGAGI. The CDR3 runs 14 residues. The CDR3 protein is CAGRTSGRMNEQFF. The DNA for the CDR3 is TGTGCCGGTCGGACTAGCGGGAGGATGAATGAGCAGTTCTTC.

This sequence joins TRBV30 and TRBJ1-3; 7 bases map to TRBD1. The CDR3 has 14 amino acids. In germline, CDR1 is GTSNPN, CDR2 SVGIG (reference sequence). The J segment lost 4 bases and the V segment lost 0 bases, leaving 3 bases of the junction unmatched. CDR3 bases: TGTGCCTGGAGTGTACCGGGACAGGGAAACACCATATATTTT. Residues: CAWSVPGQGNTIYF.

The chain combines TRBV25-1 with TRBJ2-5; D possibly corresponds to TRBD2 (5 bases). CDR1 MGHDK and CDR2 SYGVNS come from the germline V gene. V lost 1 base to trimming and J lost 2 bases, with 14 bases between them. This CDR3 has 16 residues. DNA for the CDR3: TGTGCCAGCAGTGAATTGGGAGAGCTTGTTCAAGAGACCCAGTACTTC. It yields the protein CASSELGELVQETQYF.

The chain is built from TRBV9 and TRBJ2-7, with 8 bases matching TRBD1. Germline V gene sequence: CDR1 SGDLS, CDR2 YYNGEE. The V gene end was trimmed by 3 bases and the J gene end by 2 bases; junction bases not matched to a gene: 7. The CDR3 is 15 residues long. This CDR3 is CASSARTGTPYEQYF. The CDR3 DNA reads TGTGCCAGCAGCGCCCGGACAGGGACGCCCTACGAGCAGTACTTC. Filled out from reference TRBV9 and TRBJ2-7, the complete variable domain reads DSGVTQTPKHLITATGQRVTLRCSPRSGDLSVYWYQQSLDQGLQFLIQYYNGEERAKGNILERFSAQQFPDLHSELNLSSLELGDSALYFCASSARTGTPYEQYFGPGTRLTVT.

This chain connects TRBV11-3 to TRBJ2-2; the match to TRBD1 covers 7 bases. The CDR3 runs to 15 residues. V dropped 5 bases and J dropped 3; count of bases not matched to a gene: 6. Germline values: CDR1 SGHNT, CDR2 YENEEA. The CDR3 region is CASSTGQGDTGELFF. Here the CDR3 DNA reads TGTGCCAGCAGCACCGGGCAGGGGGACACCGGGGAGCTGTTTTTT.

J is TRBJ2-1 and V is TRBV5-4, with 8 nucleotides matching TRBD2. The V gene's germline CDR1 is SGHNT and CDR2 YYREEE (reference sequence). V lost 4 bases to trimming and J lost 6 bases; unmatched junction nucleotides: 9. CDR3 length equals 15 residues. CDR3 residues: CASSTGGSGTNEQFF. In nucleotides, the CDR3 is TGTGCCAGCAGCACGGGCGGTAGCGGGACCAATGAGCAGTTCTTC.

The chain carries TRBV24-1 and TRBJ2-1, with 12 bases matching TRBD2. The CDR3 is 16 residues long. V shed 4 bases, J shed 7 bases, and the junction held 7 bases outside the gene matches. CDR1 and CDR2 from the germline V gene are KGHDR and SFDVKD. For the CDR3, the DNA is TGTGCCACCAGTGACCCGACTAGCGGGAGTTTAAATGAGCAGTTCTTC. The encoded protein is CATSDPTSGSLNEQFF.